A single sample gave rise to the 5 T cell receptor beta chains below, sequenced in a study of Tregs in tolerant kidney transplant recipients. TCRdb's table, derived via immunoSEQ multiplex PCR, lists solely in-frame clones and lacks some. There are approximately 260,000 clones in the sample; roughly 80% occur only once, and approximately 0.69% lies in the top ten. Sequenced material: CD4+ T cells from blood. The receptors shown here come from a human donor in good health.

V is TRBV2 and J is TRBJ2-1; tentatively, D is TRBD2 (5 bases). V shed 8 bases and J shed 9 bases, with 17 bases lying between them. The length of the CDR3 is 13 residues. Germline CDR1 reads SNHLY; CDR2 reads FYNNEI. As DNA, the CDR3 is TGTGCCAGCCTTACGGACTCTTCCCCTGAGCAGTTCTTC. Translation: CASLTDSSPEQFF.

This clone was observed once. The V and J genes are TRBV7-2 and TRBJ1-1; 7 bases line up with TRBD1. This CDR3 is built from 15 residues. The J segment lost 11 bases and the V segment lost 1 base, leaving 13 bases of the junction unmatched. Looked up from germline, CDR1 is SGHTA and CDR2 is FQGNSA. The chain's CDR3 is CASSLGGQNTMGAFF. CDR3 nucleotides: TGTGCCAGCAGCTTAGGGGGACAGAACACAATGGGGGCTTTCTTT. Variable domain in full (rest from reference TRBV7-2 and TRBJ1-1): GAGVSQSPSNKVTEKGKDVELRCDPISGHTALYWYRQSLGQGLEFLIYFQGNSAPDKSGLPSDRFSAERTGGSVSTLTIQRTQQEDSAVYLCASSLGGQNTMGAFFGQGTRLTVV.

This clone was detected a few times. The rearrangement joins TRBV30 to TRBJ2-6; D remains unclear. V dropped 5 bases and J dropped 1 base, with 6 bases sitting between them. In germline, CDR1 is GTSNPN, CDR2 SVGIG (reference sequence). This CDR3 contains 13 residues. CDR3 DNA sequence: TGTGCCTGGGGGATTTCTGGGGCCAACGTCCTGACTTTC. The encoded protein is CAWGISGANVLTF.

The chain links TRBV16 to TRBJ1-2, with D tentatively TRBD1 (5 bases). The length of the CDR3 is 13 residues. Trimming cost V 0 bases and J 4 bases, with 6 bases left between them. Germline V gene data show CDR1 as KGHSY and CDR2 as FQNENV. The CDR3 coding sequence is TGTGCCAGCAGCCAATCTCAGGGCTATGGCTACACCTTC. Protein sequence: CASSQSQGYGYTF.

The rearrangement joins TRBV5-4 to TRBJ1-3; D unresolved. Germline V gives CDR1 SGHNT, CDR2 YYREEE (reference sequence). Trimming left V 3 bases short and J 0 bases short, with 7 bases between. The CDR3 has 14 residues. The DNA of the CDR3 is TGTGCCAGCAGCTCTCCGGGCTCTGGAAACACCATATATTTT. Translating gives CASSSPGSGNTIYF.